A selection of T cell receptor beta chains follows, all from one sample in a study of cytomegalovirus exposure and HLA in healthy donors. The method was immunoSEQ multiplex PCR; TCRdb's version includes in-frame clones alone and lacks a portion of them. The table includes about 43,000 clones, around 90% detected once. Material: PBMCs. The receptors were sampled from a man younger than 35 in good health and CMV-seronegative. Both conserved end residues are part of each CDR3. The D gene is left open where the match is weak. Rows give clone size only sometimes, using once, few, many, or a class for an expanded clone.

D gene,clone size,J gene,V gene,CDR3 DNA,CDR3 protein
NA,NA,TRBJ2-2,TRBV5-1,TGCGCCAGCAGCCTGGGCGGGGCCGCCGGGGAGCTGTTTTTT,CASSLGGAAGELFF
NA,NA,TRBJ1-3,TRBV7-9,TGTGCCAGCAGCCCCCGGACTGAGAGCTCTGGAAACACCATATATTTT,CASSPRTESSGNTIYF
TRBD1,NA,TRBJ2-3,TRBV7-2,TGTGCCAGCAGCTCCAATCCCGGGACAGGGGGTACAGATACGCAGTATTTT,CASSSNPGTGGTDTQYF
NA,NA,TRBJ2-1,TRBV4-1,TGCGCCAGCAGCCCAGACCGGGACTCCTACAATGAGCAGTTCTTC,CASSPDRDSYNEQFF
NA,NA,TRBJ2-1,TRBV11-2,TGTGCCAGCAGCTTACAGGGTCTGTCGGGCAATGAGCAGTTCTTC,CASSLQGLSGNEQFF
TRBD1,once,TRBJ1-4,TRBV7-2,TGTGCCAGCAGCCCCGGACAGGGGGCCTATAATGAAAAACTGTTTTTT,CASSPGQGAYNEKLFF
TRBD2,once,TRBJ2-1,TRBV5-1,TGCGCCAGCAGCTTCGAGTGGCGGGAGTATTTGAATGAGCAGTTCTTC,CASSFEWREYLNEQFF
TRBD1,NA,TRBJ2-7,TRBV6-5,TGTGCCAGCAGTGAAGGACAGGGGACCGGGCAGTACTTC,CASSEGQGTGQYF
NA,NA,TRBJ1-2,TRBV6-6,TGTGCCAGCAGTTACTCGGAGAGCTATGGCTACACCTTC,CASSYSESYGYTF
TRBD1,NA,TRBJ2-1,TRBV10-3,TGTGCCATCCAGCCGGGACAGGGGGACCACAATGAGCAGTTCTTC,CAIQPGQGDHNEQFF
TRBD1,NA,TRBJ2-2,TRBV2,TGTGCCAGCCGGGACAGGGGTTTGAGGGACACCGGGGAGCTGTTTTTT,CASRDRGLRDTGELFF
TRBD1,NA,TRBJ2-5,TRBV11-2,TGTGCCAGCAGCTCGACAGGGGCGGAGGAGACCCAGTACTTC,CASSSTGAEETQYF
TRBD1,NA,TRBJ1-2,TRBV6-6,TGTGCCAGCAGGCTACAGGGGGCATTTAACTATGGCTACACCTTC,CASRLQGAFNYGYTF
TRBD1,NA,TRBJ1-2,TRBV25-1,TGTGCCAGCAGTCCAGGGGGCTATTTGAGTGGCTACACCTTC,CASSPGGYLSGYTF
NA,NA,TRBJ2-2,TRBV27,TGTGCCAGCAGCCCCCCAGGAAGAAACACCGGGGAGCTGTTTTTT,CASSPPGRNTGELFF
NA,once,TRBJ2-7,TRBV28,TGTGCCAGCAGCACTTTGAGGGCTTGGTACGAGCAGTACTTC,CASSTLRAWYEQYF
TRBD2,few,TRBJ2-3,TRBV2,TGTGCCAGCAGTGAACTAGCGGGAGGGTGGAATACGCAGTATTTT,CASSELAGGWNTQYF
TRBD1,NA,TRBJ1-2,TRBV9,TGTGCCAGCAGCGGGGACAGGGGACGCGGCTACACCTTC,CASSGDRGRGYTF
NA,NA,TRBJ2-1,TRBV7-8,TGTGCCAGCAGCCCCTACAGGGATGGCCCCCTCGGTGAGCAGTTCTTC,CASSPYRDGPLGEQFF
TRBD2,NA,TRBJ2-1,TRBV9,TGTGCCAGCAGCGTAGCTACGACTAGCTTCAATGGGAATGAGCAGTTCTTC,CASSVATTSFNGNEQFF